This entry lists 14 T cell receptor beta chains sequenced from one sample in a study of identical twins. TCRdb passed the 5' RACE reads through MiXCR, listing each CDR3 protein once. The table lists about 190,000 distinct CDR3 sequences, approximately 16% of them singletons, with 35% to 50% in the top ten. These data were also reused for a study on T cells expressing NK-cell markers.

Specimen: CD8+ T cells sorted from blood. These receptors were obtained from a woman in her late teens or twenties in good health.

This clonotype occurred a few times. The chain uses TRBV16 and TRBJ2-7, with 10 bases fitting TRBD1. V shed 2 bases and J 5 bases; nucleotides not matched to a gene: 15. The length of the CDR3 is 18 residues. CDR1 is KGHSY and CDR2 is FQNENV in the germline V gene. As DNA, the CDR3 is TGTGCCAGCAGCCAAGGGACCCCGGGACAGGGGAGGGTACACGAGCAGTACTTC. Translation: CASSQGTPGQGRVHEQYF.

The chain carries TRBV7-9 and TRBJ2-7, with D perhaps TRBD2 (5 bases). The length of the CDR3 is 16 residues. V was cut by 5 bases and J by 4 bases, with 21 bases left in between. Germline assignment: CDR1 SEHNR and CDR2 FQNEAQ (reference sequence). This CDR3 is CASSPTGSGFGYEQYF. CDR3 coding DNA: TGTGCCAGCAGCCCCACCGGCTCGGGGTTCGGGTACGAGCAGTACTTC. Supplemented by reference TRBV7-9 and TRBJ2-7, the full variable domain reads DTGVSQNPRHKITKRGQNVTFRCDPISEHNRLYWYRQTLGQGPEFLTYFQNEAQLEKSRLLSDRFSAERPKGSFSTLEIQRTEQGDSAMYLCASSPTGSGFGYEQYFGPGTRLTVT.

The table lists this clonotype with a few counts. This rearrangement joins TRBV6-1 to TRBJ1-2; 8 bases map to TRBD1. CDR3 length: 14 amino acids. V gave up 10 bases and J gave up 6 bases; unmatched junction bases: 13. Germline V CDR1 and CDR2: MNHNS, SASEGT. The CDR3 nucleotides are TGTGCCACCCGGACAGGGAGCGATGTAGATGGCTACACCTTC. Translation gives CATRTGSDVDGYTF.

This clonotype was picked up a small number of times. The chain recombines TRBV12-3 or TRBV12-4 with TRBJ2-3, with TRBD2 matching over 9 bases. This CDR3 spans 15 amino acids. The trim removed 5 bases at V and 0 bases at J, leaving 3 bases unmatched. The CDR3 loop is CASSAGLASTDTQYF. CDR3 in DNA: TGTGCCAGCAGTGCCGGACTAGCGAGCACAGATACGCAGTATTTT.

This clonotype was found a few times. The chain carries TRBV9 and TRBJ2-2; D may be TRBD2 (6 bases). Germline CDR1 and CDR2: SGDLS and YYNGEE. Trimming pared 3 bases from V and 4 bases from J, leaving 16 bases between. This CDR3 is built from 16 residues. In DNA form, the CDR3 reads TGTGCCAGCAGCGCCACCGGGAGAGGGAGCACCGGGGAGCTGTTTTTT. Translated: CASSATGRGSTGELFF.

CDR3 region: CASSERRGDYNEQFF. DNA of the CDR3: TGTGCCAGCAGTGAAAGGCGGGGGGACTACAATGAGCAGTTCTTC. V and J are TRBV6-4 and TRBJ2-1, with TRBD2 matching 8 bases. The J segment lost 3 bases and the V segment lost 3 bases, leaving 4 bases of the junction unmatched. Germline CDR1 reads MRHNA; CDR2 reads SNTAGT. The CDR3 extends over 15 amino acids.

This clonotype showed up just a few times. J is TRBJ2-5 and V is TRBV20-1, with D possibly matching TRBD2 (6 bases). CDR3 length: 11 amino acids. CDR1 and CDR2 from the germline V gene are DFQATT and SNEGSKA (reference sequence). Between the trimmed V and J ends, which lost 3 bases and 9 bases, there was a span of 11 bases. The CDR3 nucleotides read TGCAGTGCTAGCGACGGAGGGGCCCAGTACTTC. Amino acids: CSASDGGAQYF.

The sample holds a few counts of this clonotype. The rearrangement joins TRBV12-3 or TRBV12-4 to TRBJ2-1; the D is unclear. This CDR3 region has 12 residues. Trimming took 5 bases from V and 11 from J, leaving 13 bases between them. DNA of the CDR3: TGTGCCAGCAGTGGTGATCGCGAGCAGCAGTTCTTC. Protein product: CASSGDREQQFF.

V gene TRBV7-9 combines with J gene TRBJ2-1; 12 positions match TRBD2. With V trimmed by 4 bases and J by 9 bases, 7 bases remained unmatched. From germline, CDR1 is SEHNR and CDR2 FQNEAQ (reference sequence). This CDR3 spans 15 amino acids. CDR3 coding DNA: TGTGCCAGCAGCTCTAGCGGGAGGGCTAAGATTGAGCAGTTCTTC. Amino acids: CASSSSGRAKIEQFF.

A few counts support this clonotype. The chain couples TRBV6-5 to TRBJ2-7, with TRBD1 as a possible D gene (5 bases). Germline values: CDR1 MNHEY, CDR2 SVGAGI. V lost 2 bases to trimming and J lost 1 base, with 6 bases between them. This CDR3 spans 13 amino acids. This chain's CDR3 is CASSYGASYEQYF. DNA of the CDR3: TGTGCCAGCAGTTACGGGGCTTCCTACGAGCAGTACTTC.

V gene TRBV6-2 or TRBV6-3 combines with J gene TRBJ1-1; TRBD1 might be the D (6 bases). The V and J ends lost 6 bases and 5 bases respectively, with 19 bases between them. The CDR3 sequence is 15 residues long. Germline CDR1 and CDR2: MNHEY and SVGEGT. The CDR3 reads CASSDTGLLLTEAFF. CDR3 sequence (DNA): TGTGCCAGCAGCGACACAGGGTTACTGTTGACTGAAGCTTTCTTT.

This clonotype was seen only a few times. The V gene is TRBV6-5, the J gene TRBJ2-1; D not resolved. This CDR3 spans 12 amino acids. Trimming shortened V by 0 bases and J by 6 bases, and 3 bases separated the two germline ends. Looked up from germline, CDR1 is MNHEY and CDR2 is SVGAGI. CDR3 loop: CASSYSANEQFF. In DNA, the CDR3 is TGTGCCAGCAGTTACTCGGCCAATGAGCAGTTCTTC.

This clonotype was counted only a few times. The chain joins TRBV6-2 or TRBV6-3 to TRBJ2-1, with D perhaps being TRBD1 or TRBD2 (5 bases each). Per the germline V gene, CDR1 is MNHEY and CDR2 is SVGEGT. The CDR3 is 16 residues long. Deletions cut 5 bases from V and 3 bases from J, with 17 bases between. CDR3 nucleotides: TGTGCCAGCAGTGAGCAACAGAGGGGATACTACAATGAGCAGTTCTTC. This sequence encodes CASSEQQRGYYNEQFF.

Many counts were recorded for this clonotype. V and J are TRBV5-6 and TRBJ2-7; 7 bases line up with TRBD1. Germline V lookup: CDR1 SGHDT, CDR2 YYEEEE. The CDR3 is made up of 12 amino acids. Trimming removed 4 bases from V and 4 bases from J; junction bases left unmatched: 2. The CDR3: CASSPGQYEQYF. As DNA, the CDR3 is TGTGCCAGCAGCCCGGGACAGTACGAGCAGTACTTC. Full variable domain (outside the CDR3, taken from reference TRBV5-6 and TRBJ2-7): DAGVTQSPTHLIKTRGQQVTLRCSPKSGHDTVSWYQQALGQGPQFIFQYYEEEERQRGNFPDRFSGHQFPNYSSELNVNALLLGDSALYLCASSPGQYEQYFGPGTRLTVT.